This T cell receptor (beta chain) was captured by sequencing in a study of shared clonotypes between healthy human individuals. Study overall: Donor composition was a couple of women and three men, aged 18 to 49.

Notes on this clone: Its antigen is not identified.

Trimming stripped 4 bases from V and 13 bases from J, with 17 bases between. Germline values: CDR1 SEHNR, CDR2 FQNEAQ (reference sequence). This CDR3 region has 14 residues. The method was immunoSEQ multiplex PCR; TCRdb's version includes in-frame clones alone and lacks a portion of them. The sample has 1.5 million to 2.5 million clones, about 94% seen once. Study findings and constraints: Generally, naive subsets came out with larger estimated richness than memory subsets.

Positive CCR7 selection of CD45RO-negative cells yielded the naive CD8 cells, and terminally differentiated effector memory CD45RA+ cells were excluded. This chain joins TRBV7-9 and TRBJ1-6; tentative D call: TRBD1 (5 bases). The sample was naive CD8+ T cells sorted from blood. The source is a man younger than 35 in good health. DNA for the CDR3: TGTGCCAGCAGCTCAGAGGTCCAGGGTATCCCCCTCCACTTT. Translated, it gives CASSSEVQGIPLHF.